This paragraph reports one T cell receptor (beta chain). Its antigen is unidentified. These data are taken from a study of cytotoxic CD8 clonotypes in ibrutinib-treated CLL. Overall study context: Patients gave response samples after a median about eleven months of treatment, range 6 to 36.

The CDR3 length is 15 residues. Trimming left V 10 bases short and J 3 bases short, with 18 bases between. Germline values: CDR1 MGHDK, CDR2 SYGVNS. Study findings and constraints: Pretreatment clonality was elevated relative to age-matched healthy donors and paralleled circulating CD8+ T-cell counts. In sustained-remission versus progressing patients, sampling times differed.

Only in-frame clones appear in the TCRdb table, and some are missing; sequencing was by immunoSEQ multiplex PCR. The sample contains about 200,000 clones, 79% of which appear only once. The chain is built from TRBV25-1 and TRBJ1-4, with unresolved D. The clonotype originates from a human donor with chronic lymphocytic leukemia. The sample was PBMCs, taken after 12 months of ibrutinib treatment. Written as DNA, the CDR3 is TGTGCCACCCACGACCCGGAGGAGCCTAATGAAAAACTGTTTTTT. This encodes CATHDPEEPNEKLFF.